Detailed here is one T cell receptor beta chain. Its antigen is unidentified. V lost 6 bases, J lost 5 bases, and 16 bases lay in between. CDR1 is MDHEN, CDR2 SYDVKM, per germline. The CDR3 sequence is 15 residues long. The data are from a study of TIL therapy for anti-PD-1-resistant metastatic lung cancer. Study details: Median patient age was 54, ranging about 38-80 years. Tumors carried a median roughly 1.6 non-synonymous mutations per megabase. Study-wide points: The baseline peripheral repertoire was partially replaced by infused TIL clonotypes that later decayed.

The immunoSEQ assay was v3. Libraries were prepared by immunoSEQ multiplex PCR; TCRdb keeps only in-frame clonotypes and omits some of them. The top ten clones hold 2.5% to 3% of a sample with around 30,000 clones, 74% of them seen once. Time point reported: pre-treatment sample, taken before nivolumab and TIL therapy. This TCR derives from a woman aged 30 to 85 with non-small cell lung cancer. The genes are TRBV28 and TRBJ1-4; maybe TRBD1 (6 bases). The material was blood, obtained at baseline. CDR3 sequence: CASRHRDTPNEKLFF. In nucleotides, the CDR3 is TGTGCCAGCAGGCACCGGGACACCCCAAATGAAAAACTGTTTTTT.